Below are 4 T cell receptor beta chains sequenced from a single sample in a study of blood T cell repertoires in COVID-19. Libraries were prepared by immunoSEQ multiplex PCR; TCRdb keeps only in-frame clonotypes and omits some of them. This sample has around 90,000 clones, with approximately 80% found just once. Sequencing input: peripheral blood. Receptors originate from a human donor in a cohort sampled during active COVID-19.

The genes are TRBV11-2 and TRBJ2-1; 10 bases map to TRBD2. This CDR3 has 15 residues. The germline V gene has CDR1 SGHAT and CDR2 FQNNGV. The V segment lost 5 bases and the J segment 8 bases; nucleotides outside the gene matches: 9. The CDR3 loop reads CASSPWSGGDDEQFF. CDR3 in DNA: TGTGCCAGCAGCCCTTGGAGCGGGGGGGACGATGAGCAGTTCTTC.

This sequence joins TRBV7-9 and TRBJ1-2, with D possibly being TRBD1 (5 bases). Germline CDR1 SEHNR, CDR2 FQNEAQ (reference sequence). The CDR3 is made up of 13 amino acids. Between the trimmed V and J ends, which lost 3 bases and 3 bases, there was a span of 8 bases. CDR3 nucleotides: TGTGCCAGCAGCTTTGGAGGGGACTATGGCTACACCTTC. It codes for CASSFGGDYGYTF.

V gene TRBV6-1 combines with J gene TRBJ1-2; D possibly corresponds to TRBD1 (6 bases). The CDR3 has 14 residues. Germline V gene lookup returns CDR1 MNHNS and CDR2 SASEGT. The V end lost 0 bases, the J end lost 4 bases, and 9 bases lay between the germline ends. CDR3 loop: CASSEASGAYGYTF. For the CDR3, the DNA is TGTGCCAGCAGTGAAGCCTCAGGGGCCTATGGCTACACCTTC.

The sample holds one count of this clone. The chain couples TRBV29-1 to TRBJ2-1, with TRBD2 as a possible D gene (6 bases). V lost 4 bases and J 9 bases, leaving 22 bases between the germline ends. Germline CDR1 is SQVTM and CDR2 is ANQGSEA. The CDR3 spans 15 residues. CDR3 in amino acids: CSVVSSGDPRGEQFF. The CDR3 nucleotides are TGCAGCGTTGTATCGTCGGGGGATCCTAGGGGTGAGCAGTTCTTC.